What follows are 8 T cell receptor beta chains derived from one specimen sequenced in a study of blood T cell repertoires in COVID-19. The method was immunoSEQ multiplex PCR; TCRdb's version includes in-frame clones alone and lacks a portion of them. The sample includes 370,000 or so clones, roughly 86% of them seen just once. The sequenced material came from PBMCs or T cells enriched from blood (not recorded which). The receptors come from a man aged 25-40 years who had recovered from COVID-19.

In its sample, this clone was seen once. CDR3 nucleotides: TGTGCTAGTGGTTCCCAGGGGGGAGTCACAGATACGCAGTATTTT. It specifies CASGSQGGVTDTQYF. The V gene is TRBV12-5, the J gene TRBJ2-3, with TRBD1 as a possible D gene (7 bases). V was trimmed by 4 bases and J by 2 bases, leaving 13 bases between them. Germline V lookup: CDR1 LGHNT, CDR2 FRNRAP. The length of the CDR3 is 15 residues.

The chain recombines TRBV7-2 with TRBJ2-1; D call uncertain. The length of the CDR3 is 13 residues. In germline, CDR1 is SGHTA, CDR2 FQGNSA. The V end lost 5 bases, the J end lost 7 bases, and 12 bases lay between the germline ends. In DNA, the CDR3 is TGTGCCAGCAGCACAAACGTGTTGAATGAGCAGTTCTTC. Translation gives CASSTNVLNEQFF.

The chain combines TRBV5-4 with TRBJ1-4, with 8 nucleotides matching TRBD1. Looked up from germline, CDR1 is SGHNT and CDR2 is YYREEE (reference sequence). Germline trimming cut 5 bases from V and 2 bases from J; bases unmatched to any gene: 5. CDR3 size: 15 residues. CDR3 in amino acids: CASRRQGATNEKLFF. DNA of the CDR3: TGTGCCAGCAGACGTCAGGGGGCCACTAATGAAAAACTGTTTTTT.

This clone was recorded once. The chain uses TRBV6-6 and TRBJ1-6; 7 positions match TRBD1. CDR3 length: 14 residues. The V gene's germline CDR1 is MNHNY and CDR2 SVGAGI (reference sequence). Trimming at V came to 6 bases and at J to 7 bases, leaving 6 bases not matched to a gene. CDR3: CASRLDRVNSPLHF. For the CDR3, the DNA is TGTGCCAGCAGATTAGACAGGGTAAATTCACCCCTCCACTTT.

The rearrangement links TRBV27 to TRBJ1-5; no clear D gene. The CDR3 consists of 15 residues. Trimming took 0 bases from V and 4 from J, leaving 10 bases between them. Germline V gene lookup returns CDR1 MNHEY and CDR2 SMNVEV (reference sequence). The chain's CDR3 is CASSLSQGRNQPQHF. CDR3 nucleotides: TGTGCCAGCAGTTTATCTCAAGGGAGAAATCAGCCCCAGCATTTT.

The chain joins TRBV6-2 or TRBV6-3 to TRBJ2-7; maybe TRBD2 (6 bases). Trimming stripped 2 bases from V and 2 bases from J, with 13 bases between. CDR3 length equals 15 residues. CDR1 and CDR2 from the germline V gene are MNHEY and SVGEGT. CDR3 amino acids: CASSYGRGTPYEQYF. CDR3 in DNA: TGTGCCAGCAGTTACGGCCGGGGGACTCCCTACGAGCAGTACTTC.

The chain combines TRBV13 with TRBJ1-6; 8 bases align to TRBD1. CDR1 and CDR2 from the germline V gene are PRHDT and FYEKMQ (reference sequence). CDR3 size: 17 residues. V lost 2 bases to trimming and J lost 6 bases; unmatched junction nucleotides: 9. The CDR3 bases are TGTGCCAGCAGCTTAATGACAGGGGTTTTTGGTAATTCACCCCTCCACTTT. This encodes CASSLMTGVFGNSPLHF.

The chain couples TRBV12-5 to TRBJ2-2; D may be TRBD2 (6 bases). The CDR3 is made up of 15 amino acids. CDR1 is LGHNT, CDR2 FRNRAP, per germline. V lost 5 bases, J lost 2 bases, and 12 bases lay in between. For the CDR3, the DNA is TGTGCTAGTGGTCGCGGGACGGGCAACACCGGGGAGCTGTTTTTT. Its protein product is CASGRGTGNTGELFF. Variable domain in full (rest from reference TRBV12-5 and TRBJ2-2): DARVTQTPRHKVTEMGQEVTMRCQPILGHNTVFWYRQTMMQGLELLAYFRNRAPLDDSGMPKDRFSAEMPDATLATLKIQPSEPRDSAVYFCASGRGTGNTGELFFGEGSRLTVL.